The 14 T cell receptor beta chains below were found in one sample sequenced in a study of control samples from healthy donors and cancer patients. Assay used: immunoSEQ multiplex PCR; TCRdb lists only in-frame clones, some missing. The data contain some 130,000 clones, 80% to 95% of them singletons. Sequences were obtained from blood. The receptors were sampled from a woman aged 45-65 years in good health.

CDR3 loop: CASTRQDPGEQYF. In nucleotides, the CDR3 is TGTGCTAGTACCAGACAGGACCCGGGAGAGCAGTACTTC. This rearrangement joins TRBV12-5 to TRBJ2-7; a weak D match, TRBD1 (6 bases). Trimming pared 8 bases from V and 7 bases from J, leaving 18 bases between. This CDR3 region has 13 residues. Germline-derived CDR1 and CDR2 are LGHNT and FRNRAP.

The chain combines TRBV28 with TRBJ1-2; D is unresolved. Between the trimmed V and J ends, which lost 6 bases and 2 bases, there was a span of 10 bases. CDR1 and CDR2 from the germline V gene are MDHEN and SYDVKM. This CDR3 spans 13 amino acids. The CDR3: CASSGGTNYGYTF. Here the CDR3 DNA reads TGTGCCAGCAGCGGAGGCACCAACTATGGCTACACCTTC.

The chain links TRBV6-5 to TRBJ1-1; D is ambiguous. The V and J ends lost 6 bases and 4 bases respectively, with 15 bases between them. Germline V lookup: CDR1 MNHEY, CDR2 SVGAGI. The CDR3 extends over 14 amino acids. The CDR3 nucleotides are TGTGCCAGCAGGACACCCGGAGGAGGCACTGAAGCTTTCTTT. The encoded protein is CASRTPGGGTEAFF.

This chain connects TRBV6-5 to TRBJ1-6; weak D call: TRBD1 (5 bases). This CDR3 is built from 15 residues. Germline V CDR1 and CDR2: MNHEY, SVGAGI. The V end lost 0 bases, the J end lost 6 bases, and 9 bases lay between the germline ends. The CDR3 DNA follows: TGTGCCAGCAGTTACTCCCAGGGCTTTAATTCACCCCTCCACTTT. Its translation: CASSYSQGFNSPLHF.

V is TRBV30 and J is TRBJ2-5; TRBD2 matches 7 bases. The CDR3 covers 13 residues. V gave up 4 bases and J gave up 4 bases; unmatched junction bases: 6. The germline V gene encodes CDR1 GTSNPN and CDR2 SVGIG (reference sequence). Written as DNA, the CDR3 is TGTGCCTGGAATCGTGGGGGGGTAGAGACCCAGTACTTC. This codes for CAWNRGGVETQYF. Complete variable domain (other parts from reference TRBV30 and TRBJ2-5): SQTIHQWPATLVQPVGSPLSLECTVEGTSNPNLYWYRQAAGRGLQLLFYSVGIGQISSEVPQNLSASRPQDRQFILSSKKLLLSDSGFYLCAWNRGGVETQYFGPGTRLLVL.

DNA for the CDR3: TGTGCCAGCAGGAGGACTAGCGGCTACAATGAGCAGTTCTTC. As protein: CASRRTSGYNEQFF. The chain uses TRBV6-5 and TRBJ2-1; 10 nucleotides agree with TRBD2. V was pared by 6 bases and J by 3 bases, with 2 bases of the junction left unmatched. Germline V gene data show CDR1 as MNHEY and CDR2 as SVGAGI. This CDR3 region has 14 residues.

The V and J genes are TRBV19 and TRBJ1-5; D possibly corresponds to TRBD1 (6 bases). The CDR3 is 16 residues long. The V and J ends lost 2 bases and 3 bases respectively, with 14 bases between them. Germline V gene sequence: CDR1 LNHDA, CDR2 SQIVND (reference sequence). This CDR3 is CASSIMGANTNQPQHF. CDR3 coding DNA: TGTGCCAGTAGTATAATGGGGGCTAATACCAATCAGCCCCAGCATTTT.

The chain combines TRBV28 with TRBJ2-7; D unresolved. Germline V gives CDR1 MDHEN, CDR2 SYDVKM. Trimming removed 5 bases at V and 4 bases at J, with 6 bases between. There are 11 residues in the CDR3. As DNA, the CDR3 is TGTGCCAGCAGTGGGCGGTACGAGCAGTACTTC. Its protein product is CASSGRYEQYF.

This chain links TRBV10-3 with TRBJ1-3; 10 nucleotides line up with TRBD1. There are 15 residues in the CDR3. Looked up from germline, CDR1 is ENHRY and CDR2 is SYGVKD. V lost 6 bases and J lost 2; bases outside the gene matches: 4. This chain's CDR3 is CAIRRQGAAGNTIYF. The CDR3 bases are TGTGCCATCAGAAGACAGGGGGCTGCTGGAAACACCATATATTTT.

The chain is built from TRBV6-1 and TRBJ1-6, with no clear D. The CDR3 has 14 amino acids. Germline values: CDR1 MNHNS, CDR2 SASEGT. V was pared by 3 bases and J by 0 bases, with 3 bases between. The CDR3 DNA sequence: TGTGCCAGCAGTGAGAGCTCCTATAATTCACCCCTCCACTTT. This gives the protein CASSESSYNSPLHF.

V gene TRBV9 combines with J gene TRBJ2-1; D is unclear. V was shortened by 0 bases and J by 3 bases, with 7 bases between the two germline ends. This CDR3 region has 14 residues. Germline V gives CDR1 SGDLS, CDR2 YYNGEE. The CDR3: CASSVGWVYNEQFF. The CDR3, as DNA: TGTGCCAGCAGCGTAGGGTGGGTCTACAATGAGCAGTTCTTC.

This clone appeared once. The chain has TRBV11-2 and TRBJ2-1; no reliable D call. Germline V gene data show CDR1 as SGHAT and CDR2 as FQNNGV. This CDR3 contains 15 residues. Trimming took 5 bases from V and 0 from J, leaving 11 bases between them. CDR3 sequence (DNA): TGTGCCAGCAGCCTTCAGGCGATCTCCTACAATGAGCAGTTCTTC. It encodes CASSLQAISYNEQFF.

The J gene is TRBJ1-1, the V gene TRBV27, with D maybe TRBD1 (5 bases). CDR1 and CDR2 (germline): MNHEY, SMNVEV (reference sequence). The ends were cut back, 8 bases at V and 1 base at J, with 17 bases in the middle. The CDR3 length is 15 residues. Here the CDR3 reads CASSMDGGWNTEAFF. The CDR3 region has the DNA TGTGCCAGCTCCATGGATGGGGGTTGGAACACTGAAGCTTTCTTT.

The rearrangement joins TRBV24-1 to TRBJ1-5; 7 nucleotides match TRBD1. Germline V gives CDR1 KGHDR, CDR2 SFDVKD. This CDR3 is 15 amino acids long. The V and J ends lost 3 bases and 7 bases, in that order; junction bases with no gene match: 8. CDR3: CATSDPGQAGQPQHF. CDR3 DNA: TGTGCCACCAGTGATCCAGGACAGGCGGGCCAGCCCCAGCATTTT.